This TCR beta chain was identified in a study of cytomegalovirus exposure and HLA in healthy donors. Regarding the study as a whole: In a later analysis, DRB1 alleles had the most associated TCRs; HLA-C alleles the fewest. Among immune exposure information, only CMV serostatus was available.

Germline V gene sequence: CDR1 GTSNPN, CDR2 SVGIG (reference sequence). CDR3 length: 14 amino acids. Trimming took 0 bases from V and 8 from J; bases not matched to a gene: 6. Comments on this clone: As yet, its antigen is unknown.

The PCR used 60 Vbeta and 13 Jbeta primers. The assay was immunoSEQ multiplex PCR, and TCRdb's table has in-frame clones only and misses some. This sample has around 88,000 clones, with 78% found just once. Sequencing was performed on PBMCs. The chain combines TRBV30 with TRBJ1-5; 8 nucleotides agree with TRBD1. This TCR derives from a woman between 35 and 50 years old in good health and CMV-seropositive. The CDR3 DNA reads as TGTGCCTGGAGTGTACAGGGGGGGGTCAAGCCCCAGCATTTT. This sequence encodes CAWSVQGGVKPQHF.